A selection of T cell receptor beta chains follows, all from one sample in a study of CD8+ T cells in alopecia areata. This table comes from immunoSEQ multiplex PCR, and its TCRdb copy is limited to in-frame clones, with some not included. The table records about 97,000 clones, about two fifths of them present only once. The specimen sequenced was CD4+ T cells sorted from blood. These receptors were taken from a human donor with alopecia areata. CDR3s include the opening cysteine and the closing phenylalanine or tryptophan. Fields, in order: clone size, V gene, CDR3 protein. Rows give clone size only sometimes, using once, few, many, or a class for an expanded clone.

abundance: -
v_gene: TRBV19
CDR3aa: CASSPQGLTDTQYF

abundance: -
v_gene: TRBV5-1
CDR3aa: CASSDPGTTFYNEQFF

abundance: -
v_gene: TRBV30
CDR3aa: CAWSVFPEIYYNEQFF

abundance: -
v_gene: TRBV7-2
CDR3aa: CASSRSPPAEQYF

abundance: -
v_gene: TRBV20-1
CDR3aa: CSASSVDTQYF

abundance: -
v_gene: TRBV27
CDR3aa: CASSLRINQPQHF

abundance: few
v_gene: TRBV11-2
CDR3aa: CASSLGGPYEQYF

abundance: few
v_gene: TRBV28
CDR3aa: CASRSAALGNYEQYF

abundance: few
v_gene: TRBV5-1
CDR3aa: CASSSRGGGETQYF

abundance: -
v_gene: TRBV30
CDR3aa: CAWTITGTGELFF

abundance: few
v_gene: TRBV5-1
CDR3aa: CASSFGSSYEQYF

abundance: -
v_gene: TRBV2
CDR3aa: CATRTERHIGELFF

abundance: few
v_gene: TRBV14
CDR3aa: CASSDRGLAKNIQYF

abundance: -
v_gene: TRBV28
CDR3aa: CASSPRGAPRETQYF

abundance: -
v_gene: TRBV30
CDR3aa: CAWIPVGNTIYF

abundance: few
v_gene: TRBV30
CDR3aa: CAWSVQGGGELFF

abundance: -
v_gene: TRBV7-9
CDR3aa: CASSFRWGGTGELFF

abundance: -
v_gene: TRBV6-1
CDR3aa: CASSEEGTSGRWADTQYF

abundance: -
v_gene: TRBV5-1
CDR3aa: CASSWSSRETQYF

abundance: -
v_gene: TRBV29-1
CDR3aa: CSVVWGSDAGAFF

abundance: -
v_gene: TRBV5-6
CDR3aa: CASSTTGGLYNEQFF

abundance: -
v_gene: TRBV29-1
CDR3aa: CSVEDHIGVAGSQKLFF

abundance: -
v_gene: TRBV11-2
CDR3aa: CASSPGVNQPQHF

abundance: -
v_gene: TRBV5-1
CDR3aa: CASSLGTVYNEQFF

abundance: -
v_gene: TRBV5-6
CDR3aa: CASSVTTGETQYF

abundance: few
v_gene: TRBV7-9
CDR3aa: CASSSGTDTQYF

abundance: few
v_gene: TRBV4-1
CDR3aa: CASSQAGTSAYEQYF

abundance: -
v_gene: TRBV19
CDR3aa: CASGGFETQYF

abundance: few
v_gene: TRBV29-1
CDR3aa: CSVAESWGPGYEQYF

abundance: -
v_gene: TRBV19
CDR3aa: CASSEYTEAFF

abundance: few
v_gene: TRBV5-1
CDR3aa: CASRTDQETQYF

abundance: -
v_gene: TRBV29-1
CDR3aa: CSVVSHRYEQYF

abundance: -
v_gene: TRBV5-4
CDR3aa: CASSLGMRPDTQYF

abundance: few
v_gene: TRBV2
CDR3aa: CASSDPPAGVYNEQFF

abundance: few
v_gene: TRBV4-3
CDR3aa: CASSQFRAAYEQYF

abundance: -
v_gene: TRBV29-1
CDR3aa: CSVATVKGSYEQYF

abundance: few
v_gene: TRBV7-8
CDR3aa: CASSWGLASDTQYF